The 3 T cell receptor beta chains below all came from one sample that was sequenced in a study of shared clonotypes between healthy human individuals. Assay used: immunoSEQ multiplex PCR; TCRdb lists only in-frame clones, some missing. In the table there are 180,000 or so clones, just under 95% of which are singletons. Sequencing input: naive CD4+ T cells sorted from blood. Stated subset: CD45RA+ positively selected. The receptors here all came from a woman aged 25 to 39 in good health.

This chain joins TRBV28 and TRBJ1-2, with a possible D match to TRBD1 (6 bases). V lost 0 bases and J 5 bases, leaving 31 bases between the germline ends. This CDR3 is 21 amino acids long. Germline values: CDR1 MDHEN, CDR2 SYDVKM. The CDR3 reads CASSLWNGGPERGGGLYGYTF. The CDR3 DNA is TGTGCCAGCAGTTTATGGAACGGGGGGCCCGAACGCGGGGGAGGTCTATATGGCTACACCTTC.

The chain carries TRBV2 and TRBJ1-1; tentative D call: TRBD1 (6 bases). The germline CDR1 and CDR2 sequences are SNHLY and FYNNEI. The CDR3 extends over 11 amino acids. CDR3 protein: CAQGQNTEAFF. CDR3 coding DNA: TGTGCTCAGGGGCAGAACACTGAAGCTTTCTTT.

The V and J genes are TRBV11-1 and TRBJ2-5, with a possible D match to TRBD2 (5 bases). The CDR3 is 16 residues long. Per the germline V gene, CDR1 is SGHAT and CDR2 is FQDESV (reference sequence). Trimming cost V 4 bases and J 2 bases, with 17 bases left between them. The CDR3 DNA sequence: TGTGCCAGCAGCTCCGCCGGGGAATACAGACAAGAGACCCAGTACTTC. This translates into CASSSAGEYRQETQYF.